These 14 T cell receptor beta chains were all obtained from the same sample, sequenced in a study of blood T cell repertoires in COVID-19. Repertoires were generated with immunoSEQ multiplex PCR, while TCRdb's copy carries only in-frame clones and drops some. The data show about 84,000 clones, with less than 90% seen just once and around 1.3% held by the top ten. The specimen was peripheral blood. The source of these receptors is a man older than 75 with active or convalescent COVID-19.

The CDR3 sequence is CASSSADTQYF. The CDR3 DNA is TGTGCCAGCAGTTCGGCAGATACGCAGTATTTT. The chain has TRBV25-1 and TRBJ2-3, with no clear D. The V end lost 5 bases, the J end lost 4 bases, and 4 bases lay between the germline ends. This CDR3 region has 11 residues. CDR1 is MGHDK and CDR2 is SYGVNS in the germline V gene. The entire variable domain, with the rest obtained from reference TRBV25-1 and TRBJ2-3, is as follows: EADIYQTPRYLVIGTGKKITLECSQTMGHDKMYWYQQDPGMELHLIHYSYGVNSTEKGDLSSESTVSRIRTEHFPLTLESARPSHTSQYLCASSSADTQYFGPGTRLTVL.

J is TRBJ2-7 and V is TRBV3-1 (or the pseudogene TRBV3-2); D possibly corresponds to TRBD1 (5 bases). The V and J ends lost 3 bases and 0 bases respectively, with 12 bases between them. This CDR3 comprises 15 residues. Looked up from germline, CDR1 is LGHDT and CDR2 is YNNKEL (reference sequence). CDR3 sequence reads: CASSQPKGSSYEQYF. The CDR3 DNA reads as TGTGCCAGCAGCCAGCCCAAGGGGTCCTCCTACGAGCAGTACTTC.

This chain links TRBV19 with TRBJ2-1; possible D gene TRBD1, 5 bases. The CDR3 has 12 amino acids. Trimming removed 5 bases at V and 8 bases at J, with 10 bases between. The germline V gene has CDR1 LNHDA and CDR2 SQIVND (reference sequence). The CDR3 reads CASSSRGHEQFF. CDR3 nucleotide sequence: TGTGCCAGTAGTTCTAGGGGCCATGAGCAGTTCTTC.

V usage is TRBV15 and J usage is TRBJ1-2, with D possibly TRBD1 on 6 matching bases. The CDR3 extends over 15 amino acids. The V end lost 2 bases, the J end lost 4 bases, and 14 bases lay between the germline ends. Germline loops: CDR1 LNHNV, CDR2 YYDKDF (reference sequence). The CDR3 region is CATSRSPSDSYGYTF. In DNA form, the CDR3 reads TGTGCCACCAGCAGATCCCCATCGGACAGCTATGGCTACACCTTC. Using reference TRBV15 and TRBJ1-2 for the parts outside the CDR3, the full variable domain is DAMVIQNPRYQVTQFGKPVTLSCSQTLNHNVMYWYQQKSSQAPKLLFHYYDKDFNNEADTPDNFQSRRPNTSFCFLDIRSPGLGDTAMYLCATSRSPSDSYGYTFGSGTRLTVV.

CDR3 region: CASSSDRGNSPLHF. CDR3 bases: TGTGCCAGCAGCTCGGACAGGGGAAATTCACCCCTCCACTTT. This rearrangement joins TRBV5-6 to TRBJ1-6, with TRBD1 matching 9 bases. With V trimmed by 3 bases and J by 7 bases, 2 bases remained unmatched. This CDR3 comprises 14 residues. CDR1 is SGHDT and CDR2 is YYEEEE in the germline V gene. The full variable domain, its missing parts supplied by reference TRBV5-6 and TRBJ1-6, is DAGVTQSPTHLIKTRGQQVTLRCSPKSGHDTVSWYQQALGQGPQFIFQYYEEEERQRGNFPDRFSGHQFPNYSSELNVNALLLGDSALYLCASSSDRGNSPLHFGNGTRLTVT.

The chain uses TRBV7-9 and TRBJ2-3; 8 nucleotides align to TRBD2. Germline CDR1 reads SEHNR; CDR2 reads FQNEAQ (reference sequence). This CDR3 comprises 18 residues. With 3 bases clipped from V and 4 bases from J, the junction kept 15 bases outside the gene matches. The CDR3 reads CASSLVAGGFMAADTQYF. The CDR3 coding sequence is TGTGCCAGCAGCTTGGTGGCGGGAGGATTCATGGCCGCAGATACGCAGTATTTT.

V and J are TRBV29-1 and TRBJ2-1, with D possibly TRBD1 on 6 matching bases. There are 12 residues in the CDR3. The V end was cut by 2 bases, the J end by 6 bases, with 8 bases between. CDR1 SQVTM and CDR2 ANQGSEA come from the germline V gene. The CDR3 coding sequence is TGCAGCGTTGAACGGACAGCCAATGAGCAGTTCTTC. Residues: CSVERTANEQFF.

The chain carries TRBV7-2 and TRBJ2-7; D is perhaps TRBD2 (5 bases). Trimming stripped 1 base from V and 6 bases from J, with 28 bases between. The germline CDR1 and CDR2 sequences are SGHTA and FQGNSA. CDR3 length: 19 residues. The CDR3 DNA reads as TGTGCCAGCAGCTTAGGCCCTCATACGGCCAGCCGGGGTGGAGGCGAGCAGTACTTC. Its translation: CASSLGPHTASRGGGEQYF.

V is TRBV2 and J is TRBJ2-7; 7 bases line up with TRBD1. The CDR3 extends over 15 amino acids. Germline CDR1 is SNHLY and CDR2 is FYNNEI. J was trimmed by 0 bases and V by 3 bases; bases with no gene match: 5. CDR3 loop: CASSENTGASYEQYF. The CDR3 DNA reads TGTGCCAGCAGTGAGAACACAGGGGCCTCCTACGAGCAGTACTTC.

This clone was found a few times. V gene TRBV9 combines with J gene TRBJ2-1; weak D call: TRBD2 (6 bases). V was cut by 2 bases and J by 3 bases, with 12 bases left in between. The CDR3 totals 15 residues. CDR1 SGDLS and CDR2 YYNGEE come from the germline V gene. CDR3 sequence reads: CASSVTGSIYNEQFF. The CDR3 DNA follows: TGTGCCAGCAGCGTTACCGGGAGTATCTACAATGAGCAGTTCTTC. Variable domain in full (rest from reference TRBV9 and TRBJ2-1): DSGVTQTPKHLITATGQRVTLRCSPRSGDLSVYWYQQSLDQGLQFLIQYYNGEERAKGNILERFSAQQFPDLHSELNLSSLELGDSALYFCASSVTGSIYNEQFFGPGTRLTVL.

The chain combines TRBV4-3 with TRBJ1-2; TRBD1 is a possible D gene (6 bases). V was shortened by 1 base and J by 6 bases, with 15 bases between the two germline ends. This CDR3 is 15 amino acids long. Per the germline V gene, CDR1 is LGHNA and CDR2 is YSLEER. CDR3 protein: CASSQGPGEKDGYTF. The DNA of the CDR3 is TGCGCCAGCAGCCAAGGTCCAGGGGAGAAGGATGGCTACACCTTC.

The sample holds one count of this clone. The V gene is TRBV4-3, the J gene TRBJ2-7, with 7 positions matching TRBD2. The CDR3 runs 16 residues. Germline CDR1 is LGHNA and CDR2 is YSLEER. V dropped 1 base and J dropped 2; count of bases not matched to a gene: 8. CDR3 DNA: TGCGCCAGCAGCCAAGTGCTCGCGGGGGACCCCTACGAGCAGTACTTC. Translation gives CASSQVLAGDPYEQYF.

The chain is built from TRBV28 and TRBJ1-6, with a tentative D call TRBD1 (6 bases). The CDR3 extends over 17 amino acids. CDR1 is MDHEN, CDR2 SYDVKM, per germline. The V end was cut by 5 bases, the J end by 7 bases, with 21 bases between. CDR3 loop: CASSRLSYDRPNSPLHF. CDR3 in DNA: TGTGCCAGCAGTAGGTTATCGTACGACAGGCCCAATTCACCCCTCCACTTT.

The V call is TRBV13, the J call TRBJ2-1, with 9 bases identical to TRBD2. Trimming cost V 5 bases and J 1 base; bases outside gene matches: 6. Germline CDR1 and CDR2: PRHDT and FYEKMQ (reference sequence). This CDR3 has 16 amino acids. Written as DNA, the CDR3 is TGTGCCAGCAGCGGACCTAGCGGGGTGTCCTACAATGAGCAGTTCTTC. It specifies CASSGPSGVSYNEQFF.